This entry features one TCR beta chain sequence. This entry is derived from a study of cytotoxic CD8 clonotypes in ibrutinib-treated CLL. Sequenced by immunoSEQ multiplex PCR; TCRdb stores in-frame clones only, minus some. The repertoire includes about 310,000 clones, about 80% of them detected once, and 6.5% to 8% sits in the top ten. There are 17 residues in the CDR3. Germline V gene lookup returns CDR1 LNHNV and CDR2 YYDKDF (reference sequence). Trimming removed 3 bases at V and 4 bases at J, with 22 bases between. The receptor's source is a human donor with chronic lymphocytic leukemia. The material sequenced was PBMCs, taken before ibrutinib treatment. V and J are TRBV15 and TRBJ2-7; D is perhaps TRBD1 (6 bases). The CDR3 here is CATSSPLGAKHLYEQYF. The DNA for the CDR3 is TGTGCCACCAGCAGTCCATTGGGGGCCAAACATCTATACGAGCAGTACTTC.